This T cell receptor beta chain was documented in a study of blood T cell repertoires in COVID-19. Libraries were prepared by immunoSEQ multiplex PCR; TCRdb keeps only in-frame clonotypes and omits some of them. The data show fewer than 350,000 clones, 85% to 90% seen once. The CDR3 runs to 14 residues. Trimming took off 4 bases at V and 1 base at J, with 11 bases between the two ends. Germline V CDR1 and CDR2: LGHNA, YNFKEQ. V and J are TRBV4-2 and TRBJ2-7; perhaps TRBD2 as D (5 bases). The sequenced sample was peripheral blood. The TCR comes from a woman in her twenties or thirties with COVID-19, enrolled during active disease. The CDR3 loop reads CASSPDGLSYEQYF. The DNA for the CDR3 is TGTGCCAGCAGCCCGGACGGACTTTCCTACGAGCAGTACTTC.